This entry lists 19 T cell receptor beta chains sequenced from one sample in a study of cytomegalovirus exposure and HLA in healthy donors. Primers for the PCR totalled 60 Vbeta and 13 Jbeta. The table came from immunoSEQ multiplex PCR; TCRdb's copy has only in-frame clones and leaves some out. The table has under 200,000 clones, 87% seen once. The sample consisted of PBMCs. These TCRs come from a boy aged 2 to 10 in good health and CMV-seronegative.

The V gene is TRBV7-2, the J gene TRBJ1-5, with a weak D call TRBD1 (5 bases). Germline assignment: CDR1 SGHTA and CDR2 FQGNSA. This CDR3 contains 15 residues. V lost 1 base and J lost 4, with 11 bases in between. The CDR3: CASSLGGGYNQPQHF. The CDR3 DNA follows: TGTGCCAGCAGCTTAGGGGGGGGGTATAATCAGCCCCAGCATTTT.

This chain uses TRBV25-1 with TRBJ2-2; D unclear. The V gene's germline CDR1 is MGHDK and CDR2 SYGVNS. The CDR3 runs 14 residues. Trimming stripped 1 base from V and 6 bases from J, with 9 bases between. The CDR3 protein is CASSEFVGAGELFF. CDR3 coding DNA: TGTGCCAGCAGTGAATTCGTGGGCGCCGGGGAGCTGTTTTTT.

The chain combines TRBV2 with TRBJ2-2; D may be TRBD1 (6 bases). The CDR3 spans 14 residues. Looked up from germline, CDR1 is SNHLY and CDR2 is FYNNEI. V was trimmed by 6 bases and J by 4 bases, leaving 12 bases between them. Here the CDR3 reads CASRGQSSTGELFF. The CDR3 coding sequence is TGTGCCAGCAGAGGACAGTCGAGCACCGGGGAGCTGTTTTTT.

The chain links TRBV5-1 to TRBJ1-1; tentatively, D is TRBD1 (5 bases). Trimming cost V 3 bases and J 4 bases, with 13 bases left between them. The CDR3 has 14 amino acids. Germline CDR1 reads SGHRS; CDR2 reads YFSETQ. CDR3 residues: CASSWITGGTEAFF. The CDR3 bases are TGCGCCAGCAGCTGGATAACGGGGGGCACTGAAGCTTTCTTT.

This chain joins TRBV6-6 and TRBJ1-2; no clear D gene. The CDR3 is 14 residues long. Germline CDR1 MNHNY, CDR2 SVGAGI (reference sequence). Trimming removed 1 base at V and 0 bases at J, with 6 bases between. The CDR3: CASSYFSTNYGYTF. The CDR3 DNA reads as TGTGCCAGCAGTTACTTTTCTACTAACTATGGCTACACCTTC.

This chain uses TRBV5-1 with TRBJ2-7; TRBD2 matches at 10 bases. The J segment lost 7 bases and the V segment lost 4 bases, leaving 14 bases of the junction unmatched. The CDR3 runs to 16 residues. Germline V gene lookup returns CDR1 SGHRS and CDR2 YFSETQ. This CDR3 is CASSRSSGGPGREQYF. The CDR3 DNA reads as TGCGCCAGCAGCCGGTCTAGCGGGGGACCCGGGAGAGAGCAGTACTTC.

V is TRBV10-1 and J is TRBJ2-3; the D is unclear. The ends were cut back, 7 bases at V and 2 bases at J, with 10 bases in the middle. Germline CDR1 is WNHNN and CDR2 is SYGVQD (reference sequence). CDR3 length equals 13 residues. The CDR3 region has the DNA TGCGCCAGCACGCGGTACGACACAGATACGCAGTATTTT. It translates to CASTRYDTDTQYF.

The chain has TRBV6-5 and TRBJ2-1, with TRBD1 identical over 9 bases. The germline V gene has CDR1 MNHEY and CDR2 SVGAGI. There are 15 residues in the CDR3. V lost 5 bases to trimming and J lost 2 bases; unmatched junction nucleotides: 4. CDR3 nucleotide sequence: TGTGCCAGCAGTCGAGGGGACAGGGCCTACAATGAGCAGTTCTTC. It yields the protein CASSRGDRAYNEQFF.

This chain connects TRBV25-1 to TRBJ1-4; D not resolved. The CDR3 sequence is 9 residues long. The V and J ends lost 9 bases and 15 bases respectively, with 11 bases between them. The germline V gene encodes CDR1 MGHDK and CDR2 SYGVNS. The CDR3 protein is CARTGILFF. CDR3 nucleotides: TGTGCCAGGACGGGGATCTTGTTTTTT.

The chain carries TRBV28 and TRBJ2-1; 12 positions agree with TRBD1. V shed 6 bases, J shed 6 bases, and the junction held 0 bases outside the gene matches. The CDR3 sequence is 13 residues long. Germline CDR1 MDHEN, CDR2 SYDVKM. The CDR3: CASRGQGANEQFF. The CDR3, as DNA: TGTGCCAGCAGGGGACAGGGGGCCAATGAGCAGTTCTTC.

The chain uses TRBV5-1 and TRBJ2-1; D possibly corresponds to TRBD2 (5 bases). The CDR3 contains 14 residues. In germline, CDR1 is SGHRS, CDR2 YFSETQ. V lost 7 bases, J lost 0 bases, and 11 bases lay in between. Written as DNA, the CDR3 is TGCGCCAGCGGGAGCGGAGGCTCCTACAATGAGCAGTTCTTC. It yields the protein CASGSGGSYNEQFF. Full variable domain (remainder filled in from reference TRBV5-1 and TRBJ2-1): KAGVTQTPRYLIKTRGQQVTLSCSPISGHRSVSWYQQTPGQGLQFLFEYFSETQRNKGNFPGRFSGRQFSNSRSEMNVSTLELGDSALYLCASGSGGSYNEQFFGPGTRLTVL.

This clone was detected once. This sequence joins TRBV7-8 and TRBJ1-5; perhaps TRBD1 as D (5 bases). The CDR3 has 15 amino acids. In germline, CDR1 is SGHVS, CDR2 FQNEAQ. The V gene lost 1 base and the J gene lost 7 bases, with 14 bases spanning the gap. The DNA of the CDR3 is TGTGCCAGCAGCTTAGAGGCGGCAGGGTGGCAGCCCCAGCATTTT. Amino acids: CASSLEAAGWQPQHF.

The V call is TRBV28, the J call TRBJ1-5, with D possibly TRBD1 on 6 matching bases. This CDR3 spans 14 amino acids. V gave up 5 bases and J gave up 3 bases, with 11 bases separating them. In germline, CDR1 is MDHEN, CDR2 SYDVKM. The CDR3 DNA sequence: TGTGCCAGCAGTCCACAGGGCCCCAATCAGCCCCAGCATTTT. Translated: CASSPQGPNQPQHF.

A remark on this clone: Mismatch with germline at one junction end may stem from a read error. The chain is built from TRBV5-1 and TRBJ2-1; TRBD1 might be the D (6 bases). This CDR3 is 11 amino acids long. CDR1 SGHRS and CDR2 YFSETQ come from the germline V gene. The CDR3 DNA is TGCGCCAGCAGGGGGGACAACGAGCAGTTCTTC. Its protein is CASRGDNEQFF.

This clone is a singleton in its sample. The chain joins TRBV6-5 to TRBJ1-1, with D maybe TRBD1 (5 bases). The CDR3 covers 14 residues. Per the germline V gene, CDR1 is MNHEY and CDR2 is SVGAGI. Between the trimmed V and J ends, which lost 0 bases and 6 bases, there was a span of 11 bases. For the CDR3, the DNA is TGTGCCAGCAGTTACTCGGCAGGGTTGGCTGAAGCTTTCTTT. This sequence encodes CASSYSAGLAEAFF.

This chain links TRBV27 with TRBJ1-2; maybe TRBD1 (5 bases). The V end was cut by 8 bases, the J end by 4 bases, with 14 bases between. The length of the CDR3 is 13 residues. Per germline, CDR1 MNHEY and CDR2 SMNVEV (reference sequence). CDR3 loop: CASGPGTLYGYTF. CDR3 DNA: TGTGCCAGCGGACCAGGGACTCTCTATGGCTACACCTTC.

This sequence joins TRBV15 and TRBJ1-5; D is perhaps TRBD1 (6 bases). V was pared by 0 bases and J by 4 bases, with 10 bases between. The CDR3 is 15 residues long. Germline assignment: CDR1 LNHNV and CDR2 YYDKDF (reference sequence). In DNA form, the CDR3 reads TGTGCCACCAGCAGAGATACCCAGGGGAATCAGCCCCAGCATTTT. Its translation is CATSRDTQGNQPQHF. Together with reference TRBV15 and TRBJ1-5, the CDR3 gives the full variable domain: DAMVIQNPRYQVTQFGKPVTLSCSQTLNHNVMYWYQQKSSQAPKLLFHYYDKDFNNEADTPDNFQSRRPNTSFCFLDIRSPGLGDTAMYLCATSRDTQGNQPQHFGDGTRLSIL.

CDR3 nucleotide sequence: TGCGCCAGCAGCCCGAGCGACCCGAACAATGAGCAGTTCTTC. Protein product: CASSPSDPNNEQFF. The chain carries TRBV10-1 and TRBJ2-1, with unresolved D. Germline V lookup: CDR1 WNHNN, CDR2 SYGVQD (reference sequence). Trimming took off 6 bases at V and 5 bases at J, with 14 bases between the two ends. This CDR3 has 14 amino acids.

The J gene is TRBJ2-5, the V gene TRBV9; D may be TRBD2 (5 bases). Germline values: CDR1 SGDLS, CDR2 YYNGEE. This CDR3 is 14 amino acids long. Trimming removed 3 bases at V and 1 base at J, with 10 bases between. Here the CDR3 reads CASSEAVFQETQYF. The CDR3 DNA reads as TGTGCCAGCAGCGAAGCGGTGTTCCAAGAGACCCAGTACTTC.